The next 15 T cell receptor beta chains were all read from a single sample in a study of vaccination effects on CD4 cells after COVID-19. No antigen is known for these receptors. Here immunoSEQ multiplex PCR was the method, and the copy in TCRdb shows in-frame clones only, minus some. The table lists 30,000 to 40,000 clones, roughly 73% of them singletons. Pools of viral peptides were used by the ViraFEST assay to expand antigen-specific CD4+ T cells ahead of sequencing. Subsequent to ten to eleven days of culture, CD4+ T cells were isolated. The person had PCR-confirmed SARS-CoV-2 infection between March and December 2020. This specimen consisted of CD4+ T cells from PBMCs cultured with a peptide pool, obtained before COVID-19 vaccination. Source of these receptors: a human donor who had a prior SARS-CoV-2 infection.

The chain joins TRBV12-3 or TRBV12-4 to TRBJ1-2; D call uncertain. The CDR3 spans 13 residues. The V gene lost 7 bases and the J gene lost 4 bases, with 13 bases spanning the gap. CDR3 sequence reads: CASTISGVYGYTF. CDR3 in DNA: TGTGCCAGCACCATATCCGGGGTCTATGGCTACACCTTC.

The sample holds one count of this clone. The chain employs TRBV6-4 and TRBJ1-5; D remains ambiguous. There are 12 residues in the CDR3. Germline loops: CDR1 MRHNA, CDR2 SNTAGT. Deletions cut 8 bases from V and 5 bases from J, with 10 bases between. CDR3 amino acids: CASPRMDQPQHF. CDR3 sequence (DNA): TGTGCCAGCCCCAGGATGGATCAGCCCCAGCATTTT.

The V and J genes are TRBV7-2 and TRBJ1-1; the D gene is possibly TRBD1 (5 bases). Trimming removed 6 bases from V and 4 bases from J, with 9 bases in between. CDR3 length: 12 amino acids. Germline V gene sequence: CDR1 SGHTA, CDR2 FQGNSA. CDR3 nucleotide sequence: TGTGCCAGCAGAATTCAGGGCACTGAAGCTTTCTTT. Protein product: CASRIQGTEAFF.

The rearrangement uses TRBV7-9 and TRBJ2-5; the match to TRBD1 covers 12 bases. Trimming took 5 bases from V and 1 from J; bases not matched to a gene: 5. This CDR3 spans 16 amino acids. Germline V gene lookup returns CDR1 SEHNR and CDR2 FQNEAQ (reference sequence). The CDR3 reads CASSRDRGPLQETQYF. CDR3 sequence (DNA): TGTGCCAGCAGCAGGGACAGGGGGCCTCTCCAAGAGACCCAGTACTTC.

This chain links TRBV9 with TRBJ2-3; tentatively, D is TRBD2 (5 bases). V lost 4 bases and J lost 0, with 12 bases in between. The CDR3 runs 15 residues. Germline CDR1 SGDLS, CDR2 YYNGEE. The CDR3 spells CASSQGGGSTDTQYF. CDR3 DNA sequence: TGTGCCAGCAGCCAAGGAGGCGGGAGCACAGATACGCAGTATTTT.

This chain connects TRBV27 to TRBJ1-5; D gene unclear. V gave up 1 base and J gave up 3 bases, with 7 bases separating them. Germline V gene sequence: CDR1 MNHEY, CDR2 SMNVEV (reference sequence). The CDR3 has 14 amino acids. The CDR3 region is CASSLFSSNQPQHF. CDR3 DNA sequence: TGTGCCAGCAGTTTATTCAGCTCCAATCAGCCCCAGCATTTT.

The gene calls are TRBV3-1 (or the pseudogene TRBV3-2) and TRBJ2-5; 8 bases align to TRBD2. CDR3 length: 15 residues. Per germline, CDR1 LGHDT and CDR2 YNNKEL (reference sequence). Unmatched junction bases numbered 5, after V lost 4 bases and J lost 1 base. CDR3 sequence reads: CASSPLGLVQETQYF. CDR3 coding DNA: TGTGCCAGCAGCCCCCTGGGACTAGTCCAAGAGACCCAGTACTTC.

The V and J genes are TRBV9 and TRBJ1-3; no firm D call. The CDR3 is 17 amino acids. Trimming removed 4 bases from V and 5 bases from J, with 22 bases in between. Germline CDR1 is SGDLS and CDR2 is YYNGEE. The CDR3 reads CASSQGSSGPHRNTIYF. As DNA, the CDR3 is TGTGCCAGCAGCCAAGGGTCGTCCGGGCCGCATCGAAACACCATATATTTT.

The rearrangement joins TRBV7-9 to TRBJ2-7; 9 positions agree with TRBD2. The germline CDR1 and CDR2 sequences are SEHNR and FQNEAQ (reference sequence). Trimming cost V 1 base and J 6 bases; bases outside gene matches: 4. The CDR3 runs to 14 residues. The CDR3 nucleotides are TGTGCCAGCAGCTTAGGCGGGAGGGAGGGCGAGCAGTACTTC. It encodes CASSLGGREGEQYF.

The V and J genes are TRBV18 and TRBJ1-3; 7 nucleotides match TRBD1. V dropped 4 bases and J dropped 3; count of bases not matched to a gene: 3. The germline V gene encodes CDR1 KGHSH and CDR2 LQKENI. CDR3 length: 14 residues. The CDR3 reads CASSLGQLGNTIYF. Written as DNA, the CDR3 is TGTGCCAGCTCACTGGGACAGCTTGGAAACACCATATATTTT.

The CDR3 spells CASSPRGVYGGDTQYF. The DNA for the CDR3 is TGTGCCAGCAGTCCCCGAGGAGTCTATGGGGGAGATACGCAGTATTTT. The V gene is TRBV27, the J gene TRBJ2-3; D is perhaps TRBD1 or TRBD2 (5 bases each). The CDR3 extends over 16 amino acids. Germline V lookup: CDR1 MNHEY, CDR2 SMNVEV (reference sequence). V lost 5 bases and J 5 bases, leaving 20 bases between the germline ends.

The gene calls are TRBV6-5 and TRBJ1-1; 9 bases map to TRBD1. V gave up 7 bases and J gave up 4 bases; unmatched junction bases: 7. CDR3 length equals 14 residues. CDR1 is MNHEY and CDR2 is SVGAGI in the germline V gene. This chain's CDR3 is CASKRDRGFTEAFF. The CDR3 bases are TGTGCCAGCAAACGTGACAGGGGGTTCACTGAAGCTTTCTTT.

The V call is TRBV29-1, the J call TRBJ1-2; D gene ambiguous. Trimming cost V 6 bases and J 0 bases, with 14 bases left between them. There are 14 residues in the CDR3. Germline values: CDR1 SQVTM, CDR2 ANQGSEA. CDR3 DNA: TGCAGCGTGGCCATGGGGTGGGCTAACTATGGCTACACCTTC. Translating gives CSVAMGWANYGYTF.

The chain recombines TRBV27 with TRBJ1-1; D ambiguous. Trimming stripped 1 base from V and 5 bases from J, with 14 bases between. The CDR3 runs 15 residues. In germline, CDR1 is MNHEY, CDR2 SMNVEV (reference sequence). CDR3 in DNA: TGTGCCAGCAGTTTATTTCCTGGTGGAGGGACTGAAGCTTTCTTT. Its translation: CASSLFPGGGTEAFF.

The chain recombines TRBV29-1 with TRBJ2-7; tentatively, D is TRBD1 (6 bases). The length of the CDR3 is 11 residues. The ends were cut back, 4 bases at V and 5 bases at J, with 9 bases in the middle. CDR1 and CDR2 from the germline V gene are SQVTM and ANQGSEA. This chain's CDR3 is CSVGYRDEQYF. CDR3 DNA: TGCAGCGTTGGGTACAGGGACGAGCAGTACTTC.